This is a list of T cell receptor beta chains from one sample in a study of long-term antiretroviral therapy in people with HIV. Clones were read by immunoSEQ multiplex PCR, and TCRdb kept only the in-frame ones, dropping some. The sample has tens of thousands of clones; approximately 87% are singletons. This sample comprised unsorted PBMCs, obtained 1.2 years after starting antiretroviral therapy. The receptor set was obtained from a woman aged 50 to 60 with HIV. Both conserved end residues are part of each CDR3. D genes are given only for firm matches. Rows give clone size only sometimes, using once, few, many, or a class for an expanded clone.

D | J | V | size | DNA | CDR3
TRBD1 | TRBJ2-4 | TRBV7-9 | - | TGTGCCAGCAGCTCCGGACAGGGGGCTCTTGTGAAAGCCAAAAACATTCAGTACTTC | CASSSGQGALVKAKNIQYF
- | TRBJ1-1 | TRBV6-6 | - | TGTGCCAGCAGTTCAGGGTACACTGAAGCTTTCTTT | CASSSGYTEAFF
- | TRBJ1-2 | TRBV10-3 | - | TGTGCCATCAGCGGGGAAGGGAACTATGGCTACACCTTC | CAISGEGNYGYTF
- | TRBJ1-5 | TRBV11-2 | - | TGTGCCAGCAGCATACTCAGCGGAGGAGATCAGCCCCAGCATTTT | CASSILSGGDQPQHF
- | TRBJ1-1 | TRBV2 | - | TGTGCCAGCAAGGGAGAGGCAGGGGTTCGAACTGAAGCTTTCTTT | CASKGEAGVRTEAFF
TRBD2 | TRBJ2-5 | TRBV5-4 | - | TGTGCCAGCAGCTTTCCGGGACTAGCGGGAAGCCAAGAGACCCAGTACTTC | CASSFPGLAGSQETQYF
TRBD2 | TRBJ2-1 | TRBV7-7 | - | TGTGCTAGCAGCCCCCCCGGGGGGAGCAATGAGCAGTTCTTC | CASSPPGGSNEQFF
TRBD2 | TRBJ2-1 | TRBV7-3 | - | TGTGCCAGCAGCTCCGGGACTAGCGGGGTGTATGATGAGCAGTTCTTC | CASSSGTSGVYDEQFF
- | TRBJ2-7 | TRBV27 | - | TGTGCCAGCAGTTTAAGTTATCGAGGCTACGAGCAGTACTTC | CASSLSYRGYEQYF
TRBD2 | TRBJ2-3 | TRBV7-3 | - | TGTGCCAGCAGCGAACTAGCGTCCCCAACAGATACGCAGTATTTT | CASSELASPTDTQYF
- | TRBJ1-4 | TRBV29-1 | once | TGCAGCGTGGGCGGTGCAACTAATGAAAAACTGTTTTTT | CSVGGATNEKLFF
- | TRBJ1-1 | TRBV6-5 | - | TGTGCCAGCAGTCGGAACAGGGTAAACCTGACAGCTTTCTTT | CASSRNRVNLTAFF
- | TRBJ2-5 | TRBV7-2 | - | TGTGCCAGCAGCTTAGGCGGGGGCGGGGAGACCCAGTACTTC | CASSLGGGGETQYF
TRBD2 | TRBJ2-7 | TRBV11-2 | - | TGTGCCAGCAGTTATAGGACTAGCGTCTACGAGCAGTACTTC | CASSYRTSVYEQYF
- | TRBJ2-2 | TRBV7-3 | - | TGTGCCAGCAGCCTCGACATCTACACCGGGGAGCTGTTTTTT | CASSLDIYTGELFF
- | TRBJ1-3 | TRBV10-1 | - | TGCGCCAGCAGATGGACGGCCGCTGGAAACACCATATATTTT | CASRWTAAGNTIYF
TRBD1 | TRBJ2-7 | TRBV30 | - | TGTGCCTGGGGTCCGGGACAGGGGGCCCACGAGCAGTACTTC | CAWGPGQGAHEQYF
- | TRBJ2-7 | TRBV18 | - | TGTGCCAGCTCACCCGGGGTCTACGAGCAGTACTTC | CASSPGVYEQYF
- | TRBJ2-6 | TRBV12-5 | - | TGTGCTAGTGGGCCCGAGGCCTCTGGGGCCAACGTCCTGACTTTC | CASGPEASGANVLTF
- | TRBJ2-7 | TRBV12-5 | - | TGTGCTAGTGGTTTGAGCCTTGGGCAGGGTCGACCTGGCGAGCAGTACTTC | CASGLSLGQGRPGEQYF
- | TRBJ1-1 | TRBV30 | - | TGTGCCTGGAGTCCCTTTCCCGACACTGAAGCTTTCTTT | CAWSPFPDTEAFF
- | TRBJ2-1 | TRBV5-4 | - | TGTGCCAGCAGCTTCTCTCGCCTCCTCCCAGGTAGTGAGCAGTTCTTC | CASSFSRLLPGSEQFF
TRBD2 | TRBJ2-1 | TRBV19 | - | TGTGCCAGTAGTTCGGGGGGACTAGAGCGGGACTACAATGAGCAGTTCTTC | CASSSGGLERDYNEQFF
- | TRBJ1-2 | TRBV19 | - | TGTGCCAGTAGTATAGGGGGAGTTTATGGCTACACCTTC | CASSIGGVYGYTF
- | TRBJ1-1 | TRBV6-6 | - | TGTGCCAGCACTAGAAGAGACACTGAAGCTTTCTTT | CASTRRDTEAFF
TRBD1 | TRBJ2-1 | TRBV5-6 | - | TGTGCCAGCAGCCGGGACAGGGGGATACCTTTCAGCTCCTACAATGAGCAGTTCTTC | CASSRDRGIPFSSYNEQFF
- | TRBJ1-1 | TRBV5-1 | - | TGCGCCAGCAGCTTGGGGGTAAGGGAGGGCGGAGCGGGTGAAGCTTTCTTT | CASSLGVREGGAGEAFF
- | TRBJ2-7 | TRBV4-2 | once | TGTGCCAGCAGCCCCTCGGCGGGCAGGGGCTCGAGCGAGCAGTACTTC | CASSPSAGRGSSEQYF
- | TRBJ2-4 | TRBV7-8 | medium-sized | TGTGCCAGCAGCTCGTCCTCGGGGTTGAGTAAAAACATTCAGTACTTC | CASSSSSGLSKNIQYF
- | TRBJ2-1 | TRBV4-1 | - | TGCGCCAGCAGCCAAGGCCAGATTGACAATGAGCAGTTCTTC | CASSQGQIDNEQFF
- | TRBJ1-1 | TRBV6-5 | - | TGTGCCAGCGGGCTGCGACAGAACACTGAAGCTTTCTTT | CASGLRQNTEAFF
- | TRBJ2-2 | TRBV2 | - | TGTGCCAGCAGCACGACCGGGACCGGGGAGCTGTTTTTT | CASSTTGTGELFF
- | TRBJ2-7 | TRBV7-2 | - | TGTGCCAGCAGCTTAAGATGGGTATACGAGCAGTACTTC | CASSLRWVYEQYF
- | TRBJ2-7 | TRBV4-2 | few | TGTGCCAGCAGCCAAGAACCCAACTACGAGCAGTACTTC | CASSQEPNYEQYF
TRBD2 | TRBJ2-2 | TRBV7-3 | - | TGTGCCAGCAGCCCAAGCGGGGGGGGCACCGGGGAGCTGTTTTTT | CASSPSGGGTGELFF
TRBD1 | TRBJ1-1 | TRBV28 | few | TGTGCCAGCAGTCCACAGACAGGGGGAACTGAAGCTTTCTTT | CASSPQTGGTEAFF
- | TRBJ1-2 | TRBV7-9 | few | TGTGCCAGCAGCTTAGGGAACCCCCCGGGGGCTAGCTATGGCTACACCTTC | CASSLGNPPGASYGYTF
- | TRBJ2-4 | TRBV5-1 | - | TGCGCCAGCAGCTTAGAAGGGCGAGACGCGGACATTCAGTACTTC | CASSLEGRDADIQYF
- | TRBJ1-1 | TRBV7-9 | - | TGTGCCAGTAAGTTTCCGAACACTGAAGCTTTCTTT | CASKFPNTEAFF
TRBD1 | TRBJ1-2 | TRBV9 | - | TGTGCCAGCAGCGTGGGACAGGGGGCGGCTAACTATGGCTACACCTTC | CASSVGQGAANYGYTF
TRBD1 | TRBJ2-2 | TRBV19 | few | TGTGCCAGTAGGACAGGGAGCTTCGCCGGGGAGCTGTTTTTT | CASRTGSFAGELFF
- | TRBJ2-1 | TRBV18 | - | TGTGCCAGCTCACCCGGGACACTCTCCTCCGGGCAGTTCTTC | CASSPGTLSSGQFF